The 12 T cell receptor beta chains in this list originate from one sample, sequenced in a study of post-analysis software for immune sequencing data. These TCRs' antigens remain unknown. Study conclusions and caveats: TRBV5-6, TRBV5-1 and TRBV20-1 were among 4 or 5 TRBV segments more frequent in patients than controls.

The library was made from cDNA and included unique molecular identifiers. Each CDR3 protein is one row after TCRdb ran MiXCR on the PCR reads. The sample carries 650,000 to 850,000 distinct CDR3 sequences, under 60% recorded once. The sequencing sample was made of blood. Source of these receptors: a girl aged 10 to 17 with multiple sclerosis.

The chain is built from TRBV6-1 and TRBJ2-1; maybe TRBD2 (6 bases). The CDR3 is 16 amino acids. The germline V gene has CDR1 MNHNS and CDR2 SASEGT. The ends were cut back, 4 bases at V and 1 base at J, with 14 bases in the middle. The CDR3 DNA follows: TGTGCCAGCAGTGTAAATTGGAGGGTGTCCTACAATGAGCAGTTCTTC. Translation: CASSVNWRVSYNEQFF.

This clonotype was seen only once. The chain couples TRBV5-6 to TRBJ1-1; D may be TRBD1 (6 bases). Deletions cut 2 bases from V and 5 bases from J, with 13 bases between. The length of the CDR3 is 14 residues. Germline V lookup: CDR1 SGHDT, CDR2 YYEEEE. The CDR3 region has the DNA TGTGCCAGCAGCTTCGTGCAGGGGCGGACTGAAGCTTTCTTT. The encoded protein is CASSFVQGRTEAFF.

This clonotype has just a few counts. The V and J genes are TRBV10-3 and TRBJ2-7, with D perhaps matching TRBD1 or TRBD2 (5 bases each). The CDR3 totals 15 residues. V was pared by 3 bases and J by 1 base, with 13 bases between. Germline CDR1 reads ENHRY; CDR2 reads SYGVKD. CDR3 sequence (DNA): TGTGCCATCAGTGACCCTGGGACGTCTTCCTACGAGCAGTACTTC. It translates to CAISDPGTSSYEQYF.

J is TRBJ2-5 and V is TRBV13; D gene unclear. Germline V gene data show CDR1 as PRHDT and CDR2 as FYEKMQ (reference sequence). This CDR3 has 16 residues. Trimming shortened V by 4 bases and J by 1 base, and 16 bases separated the two germline ends. DNA for the CDR3: TGTGCCAGCAGCTCCCCCGGCAGTGGCGTCCAAGAGACCCAGTACTTC. Residues: CASSSPGSGVQETQYF.

The chain carries TRBV5-1 and TRBJ2-7; possibly TRBD1 or TRBD2 for D (5 bases each). The J call is doubtful: the DNA matches TRBJ2-4 better. CDR1 SGHRS and CDR2 YFSETQ come from the germline V gene. This CDR3 is built from 14 residues. The CDR3, as DNA: TGCGCCAGCAGCTCCGGTGGGGCGGGTAACATTCAGTACTTC. Its translation is CASSSGGAGNIQYF.

The chain employs TRBV12-3 or TRBV12-4 and TRBJ2-7; D is possibly TRBD1 (5 bases). CDR3 length: 13 amino acids. V lost 6 bases and J lost 3, with 12 bases in between. CDR3 sequence reads: CASRPPQGYEQYF. In nucleotides, the CDR3 is TGTGCCAGCAGGCCACCGCAGGGCTACGAGCAGTACTTC.

The genes are TRBV28 and TRBJ2-7; D assignment may be TRBD1 or TRBD2 (5 bases each). The CDR3 has 14 amino acids. Germline V lookup: CDR1 MDHEN, CDR2 SYDVKM. The V end was cut by 1 base, the J end by 7 bases, with 14 bases between. The CDR3 DNA reads TGTGCCAGCAGTTTATTGGGACCTTTGAGGGAGCAGTACTTC. It is translated as CASSLLGPLREQYF. The full variable domain, in which reference TRBV28 and TRBJ2-7 provide the parts outside the CDR3, is DVKVTQSSRYLVKRTGEKVFLECVQDMDHENMFWYRQDPGLGLRLIYFSYDVKMKEKGDIPEGYSVSREKKERFSLILESASTNQTSMYLCASSLLGPLREQYFGPGTRLTVT.

This clonotype was detected only a few times. This rearrangement joins TRBV24-1 to TRBJ2-5; D might be TRBD2 (5 bases). The germline CDR1 and CDR2 sequences are KGHDR and SFDVKD. Trimming removed 3 bases from V and 5 bases from J, with 18 bases in between. The CDR3 totals 16 residues. DNA for the CDR3: TGTGCCACCAGTGATCCAAAGGGCGAGGGTTGGGAGACCCAGTACTTC. The encoded protein is CATSDPKGEGWETQYF.

In its sample, this clonotype was seen once. The genes are TRBV7-2 and TRBJ2-5, with 8 bases identical to TRBD2. Germline V gene lookup returns CDR1 SGHTA and CDR2 FQGNSA. The CDR3 consists of 16 residues. Trimming removed 1 base from V and 3 bases from J; junction bases left unmatched: 7. The CDR3 region has the DNA TGTGCCAGCAGCTTAGTGGGCGGGAGGTTGGAAGAGACCCAGTACTTC. Its translation is CASSLVGGRLEETQYF.

This clonotype was picked up a small number of times. The V gene is TRBV29-1, the J gene TRBJ2-4, with D maybe TRBD1 (5 bases). This CDR3 comprises 15 residues. The ends were cut back, 0 bases at V and 13 bases at J, with 22 bases in the middle. The germline gives CDR1 SQVTM, CDR2 ANQGSEA. The CDR3 sequence is CSVEEFTGYNSEQYF. The CDR3 bases are TGCAGCGTTGAAGAATTCACAGGTTACAACTCGGAGCAGTACTTC.

This clonotype was observed a few times. J is TRBJ2-5 and V is TRBV6-5; D is perhaps TRBD2 (5 bases). CDR1 and CDR2 from the germline V gene are MNHEY and SVGAGI. The CDR3 is 15 residues long. V was trimmed by 7 bases and J by 1 base, leaving 16 bases between them. CDR3 coding DNA: TGTGCCAGCACCGACGAACCGGGATTCCAAGAGACCCAGTACTTC. Translating gives CASTDEPGFQETQYF.

The V call is TRBV13, the J call TRBJ2-4; tentatively, D is TRBD1 (6 bases). Germline-derived CDR1 and CDR2 are PRHDT and FYEKMQ (reference sequence). The CDR3 spans 16 residues. The V end was cut by 4 bases, the J end by 3 bases, with 16 bases between. CDR3 coding DNA: TGTGCCAGCAGCTCCTTTACAGGGATCGGCAAAAACATTCAGTACTTC. It is translated as CASSSFTGIGKNIQYF.